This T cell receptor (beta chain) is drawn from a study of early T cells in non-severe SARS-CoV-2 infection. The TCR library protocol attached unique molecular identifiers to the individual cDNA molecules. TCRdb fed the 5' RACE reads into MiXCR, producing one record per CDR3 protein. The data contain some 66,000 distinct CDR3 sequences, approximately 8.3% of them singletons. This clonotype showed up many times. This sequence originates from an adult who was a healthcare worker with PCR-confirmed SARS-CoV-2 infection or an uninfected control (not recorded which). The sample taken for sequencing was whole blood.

The CDR3 region is CASSLGAQSSYEQYF. Here the CDR3 DNA reads TGTGCCAGCAGCTTAGGAGCACAGAGCTCCTACGAGCAGTACTTC. The V call is TRBV7-2, the J call TRBJ2-7; D gene ambiguous. Looked up from germline, CDR1 is SGHTA and CDR2 is FQGNSA. The CDR3 consists of 15 residues. The ends were cut back, 1 base at V and 0 bases at J, with 10 bases in the middle.